The clone carrying this T cell receptor beta chain was recorded at least ten times. Its antigen is currently unknown. This record comes from a study of identical twins. The CDR3 is 13 residues long. V was trimmed by 3 bases and J by 5 bases, leaving 10 bases between them. With template switching, a universal primer site was added, and the cDNA carried unique molecular identifiers. One entry per CDR3 protein, called by TCRdb with MiXCR from the 5' RACE reads. This sample has fewer than 550,000 distinct CDR3 sequences, with approximately 16% found just once. Study results and limitations: A cross-sectional statistical analysis, not follow-up of the same donors, supported the conclusions. Fewer insertions characterized abundant cord blood beta clonotypes, whereas memory repertoires showed none. Out-of-frame beta chain sequences displayed weaker excess sharing between twins.

This sample also appeared in a second study, on yellow fever vaccine responses in identical twins.

This chain links TRBV12-3 or TRBV12-4 with TRBJ2-5; maybe TRBD2 (5 bases). The specimen sequenced was CD4+ T cells sorted from blood. This clonotype was obtained from a young woman in good health. The CDR3 protein is CASSFGGRETQYF. The CDR3, as DNA: TGTGCCAGCAGTTTTGGCGGGCGGGAGACCCAGTACTTC.